This T cell receptor beta chain was retrieved from a study of T cell responses to AZD1222 COVID-19 vaccine. The study's findings and limits: Only six people who got AZD1222 tested seropositive at baseline. The donor cohort was predominantly white British with a female majority, and clonal diversity may have been underestimated. Increases in Spike-specific TCR breadth and depth were seen after two AZD1222 doses.

CDR1 is MNHEY and CDR2 is SMNVEV in the germline V gene (reference sequence). V lost 3 bases and J 6 bases, leaving 11 bases between the germline ends. The CDR3 sequence is 13 residues long. Data came from immunoSEQ multiplex PCR; TCRdb stores just in-frame clones and leaves some out. The sample yields 86,000 or so clones, approximately 91% seen once. Remarks on this clone: Its target is unknown.

The material sequenced was peripheral blood, taken 28 days after the second AZD1222 dose. This receptor was obtained from an adult who received the AZD1222 COVID-19 vaccine. This chain connects TRBV27 to TRBJ1-2; possibly TRBD1 for D (5 bases). The DNA for the CDR3 is TGTGCCAGCAGTTTTGGGCAGGGTCATGGCTACACCTTC. Protein product: CASSFGQGHGYTF.